Below are 25 T cell receptor beta chains sequenced from a single sample in a study of T cells in Graves' hyperthyroidism and ophthalmopathy. RNA transcripts were the template for amplifying TCR beta CDR3 regions. TCR CDR3 regions were first amplified by RT-PCR with HTBI primers. TCRdb re-analysed the multiplex PCR reads in MiXCR, keeping a single row per CDR3 protein. Among 550,000 to 600,000 distinct CDR3 sequences listed, more than 13% were seen once. The sample taken for sequencing was blood. These TCRs come from a woman in her late teens or twenties with Graves' ophthalmopathy.

This clonotype was detected ten times or more. The chain recombines TRBV27 with TRBJ1-2; D may be TRBD1 (5 bases). The CDR3 contains 14 residues. CDR1 and CDR2 (germline): MNHEY, SMNVEV (reference sequence). V gave up 3 bases and J gave up 2 bases, with 10 bases separating them. CDR3 loop: CASSLRGVNYGYTF. CDR3 coding DNA: TGTGCCAGCAGTTTGAGGGGCGTCAACTATGGCTACACCTTC.

This clonotype was seen a handful of times. CDR3 sequence: CASSQVNSGSNGRTQYF. Here the CDR3 DNA reads TGCGCCAGCAGCCAAGTAAATAGCGGGAGTAACGGTCGGACGCAGTATTTT. The chain employs TRBV4-3 and TRBJ2-3, with 9 positions matching TRBD2. CDR1 is LGHNA, CDR2 YSLEER, per germline. Trimming at V came to 1 base and at J to 9 bases, leaving 14 bases not matched to a gene. The CDR3 runs to 17 residues.

This clonotype has at least ten counts. The J gene is TRBJ2-1, the V gene TRBV20-1, with 8 nucleotides matching TRBD2. CDR3 length: 18 amino acids. Germline V lookup: CDR1 DFQATT, CDR2 SNEGSKA (reference sequence). V was clipped by 0 bases and J by 3 bases; unmatched bases: 13. The CDR3 reads CSARDLWHSGSRYNEQFF. In DNA, the CDR3 is TGCAGTGCTAGAGATCTCTGGCACAGCGGGAGTCGCTACAATGAGCAGTTCTTC.

This chain connects TRBV20-1 to TRBJ2-7; perhaps TRBD1 as D (6 bases). The CDR3 totals 14 residues. The germline gives CDR1 DFQATT, CDR2 SNEGSKA (reference sequence). V dropped 5 bases and J dropped 0 bases, with 14 bases sitting between them. The CDR3 DNA is TGCAGTGCTCAGACAGGACAGAGCTCCTACGAGCAGTACTTC. It encodes CSAQTGQSSYEQYF.

This clonotype was observed at least ten times. V and J are TRBV7-9 and TRBJ2-7; weak D call: TRBD1 (6 bases). Trimming took off 8 bases at V and 2 bases at J, with 16 bases between the two ends. The CDR3 loop spans 14 amino acids. Germline-derived CDR1 and CDR2 are SEHNR and FQNEAQ (reference sequence). DNA for the CDR3: TGTGCCAGCTCGACCGGGACACCGACCTACGAGCAGTACTTC. Its translation is CASSTGTPTYEQYF.

This clonotype was seen only a few times. The chain is built from TRBV18 and TRBJ2-1, with 7 bases that match TRBD1. The CDR3 loop spans 14 amino acids. Germline V CDR1 and CDR2: KGHSH, LQKENI. The V gene end was trimmed by 1 base and the J gene end by 7 bases; junction bases not matched to a gene: 4. CDR3 sequence reads: CASSPLSQGNEQFF. The CDR3 nucleotides read TGTGCCAGCTCACCACTCTCACAGGGGAATGAGCAGTTCTTC.

Here the CDR3 reads CASSRTGPNTGELFF. CDR3 coding DNA: TGTGCCAGCAGCCGGACAGGACCGAACACCGGGGAGCTGTTTTTT. The chain uses TRBV7-9 and TRBJ2-2; 7 bases agree with TRBD1. This CDR3 is 15 amino acids long. Germline values: CDR1 SEHNR, CDR2 FQNEAQ (reference sequence). With V trimmed by 5 bases and J by 0 bases, 3 bases remained unmatched.

About this clonotype: A much larger clone sits a single nucleotide away, making a read error possible. J is TRBJ2-2 and V is TRBV11-2; a weak D match, TRBD2 (5 bases). Germline assignment: CDR1 SGHAT and CDR2 FQNNGV. The CDR3 is 15 amino acids. CDR3 coding DNA: TGTGCCAGCAGCACCCTAACCCTAAACACCGGGGAGCTGCTTTTT. Residues: CASSTLTLNTGELLF.

This clonotype was observed at least ten times. J is TRBJ2-1 and V is TRBV19, with D possibly matching TRBD2 (6 bases). Trimming removed 5 bases from V and 0 bases from J, with 20 bases in between. Per germline, CDR1 LNHDA and CDR2 SQIVND (reference sequence). The CDR3 totals 18 residues. Here the CDR3 DNA reads TGTGCCAGTAGTGGGGGAATGCAGGCGGGAAGCTCCTACAATGAGCAGTTCTTC. Encoded protein: CASSGGMQAGSSYNEQFF.

In its sample, this clonotype was seen a few times. The chain has TRBV6-6 and TRBJ1-5, with unresolved D. Germline V CDR1 and CDR2: MNHNY, SVGAGI (reference sequence). The CDR3 spans 14 residues. The ends were cut back, 2 bases at V and 5 bases at J, with 10 bases in the middle. The CDR3 spells CASSYDGFDQPQHF. In nucleotides, the CDR3 is TGTGCCAGCAGTTACGACGGATTTGATCAGCCCCAGCATTTT.

Many counts were recorded for this clonotype. The chain uses TRBV7-9 and TRBJ1-4, with no clear D. Per the germline V gene, CDR1 is SEHNR and CDR2 is FQNEAQ (reference sequence). V gave up 8 bases and J gave up 4 bases, with 8 bases separating them. This CDR3 contains 12 residues. The CDR3 is CASGRSNEKLFF. Written as DNA, the CDR3 is TGTGCCAGCGGGCGCAGTAATGAAAAACTGTTTTTT.

The gene calls are TRBV2 and TRBJ2-5; D perhaps matches TRBD2 (6 bases). V gave up 6 bases and J gave up 5 bases, with 13 bases separating them. The CDR3 loop spans 13 amino acids. Germline CDR1 reads SNHLY; CDR2 reads FYNNEI. The CDR3 spells CASSAGRWETQYF. CDR3 coding DNA: TGTGCCAGCAGCGCAGGGAGGTGGGAGACCCAGTACTTC.

This clonotype was picked up many times. The chain couples TRBV28 to TRBJ1-6; no clear D gene. The CDR3 loop spans 14 amino acids. Germline V lookup: CDR1 MDHEN, CDR2 SYDVKM. V was trimmed by 2 bases and J by 4 bases, leaving 6 bases between them. CDR3 DNA: TGTGCCAGCAGTTTAGGCAGATATAATTCACCCCTCCACTTT. As protein: CASSLGRYNSPLHF.

This clonotype was detected ten times or more. V and J are TRBV6-1 and TRBJ1-5; D call uncertain. The CDR3 runs to 15 residues. Trimming took off 5 bases at V and 0 bases at J, with 11 bases between the two ends. Per the germline V gene, CDR1 is MNHNS and CDR2 is SASEGT. CDR3 residues: CASSLTGYSNQPQHF. The CDR3 region has the DNA TGTGCCAGCAGTCTAACTGGTTATAGCAATCAGCCCCAGCATTTT.

This clonotype was picked up many times. The chain uses TRBV9 and TRBJ2-5, with D maybe TRBD1 (5 bases). This CDR3 comprises 17 residues. V dropped 0 bases and J dropped 0 bases, with 15 bases sitting between them. Germline CDR1 is SGDLS and CDR2 is YYNGEE. This CDR3 reads CASSVGLGASYQETQYF. For the CDR3, the DNA is TGTGCCAGCAGCGTAGGGCTTGGGGCCTCGTACCAAGAGACCCAGTACTTC.

The sample holds a few counts of this clonotype. The chain links TRBV6-2 or TRBV6-3 to TRBJ2-1; maybe TRBD2 (6 bases). CDR1 is MNHEY, CDR2 SVGEGT, per germline. CDR3 length equals 21 residues. V lost 0 bases to trimming and J lost 2 bases, with 26 bases between them. CDR3 DNA sequence: TGTGCCAGCAGTTACTCGAGGAGCTGGGTGGGCCTAGCGACAGCCTACAATGAGCAGTTCTTC. Amino acids: CASSYSRSWVGLATAYNEQFF.

The J gene is TRBJ2-1, the V gene TRBV20-1; 8 positions agree with TRBD1. The CDR3 is 14 amino acids. Germline CDR1 DFQATT, CDR2 SNEGSKA (reference sequence). V gave up 4 bases and J gave up 4 bases; unmatched junction bases: 6. CDR3 nucleotides: TGCAGTGCTATCCTGGACAGGGTGTACAATGAGCAGTTCTTC. Translation gives CSAILDRVYNEQFF.

This clonotype was picked up many times. As DNA, the CDR3 is TGTGCCAGCAGCTTAGCGCTTCGGGTAGGGGGCTCCTCCTACGAGCAGTACTTC. This encodes CASSLALRVGGSSYEQYF. V and J are TRBV7-9 and TRBJ2-7, with 7 positions matching TRBD1. There are 18 residues in the CDR3. Trimming cost V 0 bases and J 0 bases; bases outside gene matches: 11. Per the germline V gene, CDR1 is SEHNR and CDR2 is FQNEAQ (reference sequence). The whole variable domain, remainder taken from reference TRBV7-9 and TRBJ2-7, is DTGVSQNPRHKITKRGQNVTFRCDPISEHNRLYWYRQTLGQGPEFLTYFQNEAQLEKSRLLSDRFSAERPKGSFSTLEIQRTEQGDSAMYLCASSLALRVGGSSYEQYFGPGTRLTVT.

This clonotype was seen ten or more times. The chain recombines TRBV27 with TRBJ1-2; a weak D match, TRBD1 (5 bases). The CDR3 extends over 15 amino acids. Trimming stripped 8 bases from V and 2 bases from J, with 18 bases between. Germline V lookup: CDR1 MNHEY, CDR2 SMNVEV (reference sequence). CDR3 coding DNA: TGTGCCAGCGGTACCTTGGGGGACCCGAACTATGGCTACACCTTC. Translating it yields CASGTLGDPNYGYTF.

CDR3 nucleotides: TGTGCCAGCAGTTACTCGACGAGTTACACCGGGGAGCTGTTTTTT. Translation: CASSYSTSYTGELFF. The chain has TRBV6-5 and TRBJ2-2; D is uncertain. Germline V gives CDR1 MNHEY, CDR2 SVGAGI. CDR3 size: 15 residues. The V end lost 0 bases, the J end lost 3 bases, and 8 bases lay between the germline ends.

This clonotype appeared many times. The chain employs TRBV13 and TRBJ2-7; the D is unclear. There are 16 residues in the CDR3. V lost 4 bases, J lost 0 bases, and 16 bases lay in between. Germline V gene data show CDR1 as PRHDT and CDR2 as FYEKMQ (reference sequence). The CDR3 is CASSSSYAPSSYEQYF. The CDR3 region has the DNA TGTGCCAGCAGCTCATCGTACGCACCCTCCTCCTACGAGCAGTACTTC.

The sample holds a few counts of this clonotype. The J gene is TRBJ1-2, the V gene TRBV7-9; no firm D call. V shed 1 base and J shed 5 bases, with 11 bases lying between them. Germline CDR1 reads SEHNR; CDR2 reads FQNEAQ (reference sequence). This CDR3 region has 14 residues. In nucleotides, the CDR3 is TGTGCCAGCAGCTTAGACCGCGGAATATATGGCTACACCTTC. Translation gives CASSLDRGIYGYTF.

This clonotype was counted many times. The gene calls are TRBV11-3 and TRBJ2-2; D gene unclear. Germline CDR1 SGHNT, CDR2 YENEEA. V gave up 1 base and J gave up 4 bases, with 13 bases separating them. The CDR3 contains 16 residues. The DNA for the CDR3 is TGTGCCAGCAGCTTAGCGGGCAGGAGTGCCACCGGGGAGCTGTTTTTT. Amino acids: CASSLAGRSATGELFF.

This clonotype was picked up many times. CDR3: CASNSAGSWADTQYF. DNA for the CDR3: TGTGCCAGCAATTCAGCAGGGAGCTGGGCAGATACGCAGTATTTT. V is TRBV28 and J is TRBJ2-3, with D tentatively TRBD1 or TRBD2 (5 bases each). The V and J ends lost 7 bases and 4 bases respectively, with 18 bases between them. In germline, CDR1 is MDHEN, CDR2 SYDVKM. There are 15 residues in the CDR3.

The chain carries TRBV4-1 and TRBJ2-7, with 7 bases identical to TRBD1. In germline, CDR1 is MGHRA, CDR2 YSYEKL. This CDR3 has 16 residues. The trim removed 0 bases at V and 2 bases at J, leaving 7 bases unmatched. The CDR3 region has the DNA TGCGCCAGCAGCCAAGAATTGACAGGGCGGGCCTACGAGCAGTACTTC. This encodes CASSQELTGRAYEQYF.